This TCR beta chain was obtained from a study of blood T cell repertoires in COVID-19 (dated by TCRdb to between 2020 and 2021). For the study in its entirety: Collaborator samples came from the United States, Italy and Spain and covered acute and convalescent phases of COVID-19. Where available, HLA class I and class II types were taken from metadata supplied by the sample provider and were not determined by assay-based typing. The repertoires were released in a freely available public database meant as a resource for research on the immune response to SARS-CoV-2. Samples were obtained from the ongoing ImmuneRACE study (first 160 participants) and from 1,254 subjects provided by 6 global collaborators. Deeply sampled blood TCRbeta repertoires from subjects exposed to, actively infected with, or recovered from COVID-19 were included in the dataset. The prospective study material was composed of cDNA or gDNA derived from T cells, B-cell-depleted T cells, or PBMCs. The sample metadata nearly always contained a de-identified subject ID, COVID-19 status, age in years and sex. What the study reported, not specific to this receptor: The quantity of clinical and demographic metadata differed by source and by participant and was supplied without curation.

For this chain, trimming is 4 bases at the V end and 0 bases at the J end, and the number of junction bases without a gene match is 11. Inclusive of the bounding cysteine and phenylalanine, the CDR3 is 19 residues long. The kept DNA is CDR3 alone, 57 bases in frame from the first base. CDR1 and CDR2 are drawn from the germline V gene (reference sequence): LNHDA, SQIVND. Worth noting for this clone: Its cognate antigen has yet to be identified. No base quality information exists; no much larger clone differs at one position.

Another Seattle source contributed samples from volunteer blood donors who had recovered from COVID-19. Each collaborating institution followed its own protocols to collect whole blood in K2EDTA tubes. For TCRbeta analysis, collaborators shipped samples in one of three forms: frozen whole blood, isolated PBMCs, or DNA extracted from either of those sample types. TCRbeta CDR3 regions were amplified from genomic DNA using the immunoSEQ Assay, a bias-controlled multiplex PCR. The original methods were these. Within the assay, amplification of reference gene primers was used to estimate how many nucleated cells each sample contained. To quantify the absolute abundance of each unique TCRbeta CDR3 rearrangement, sequence reads were collapsed and filtered. For each sample, productive Simpson clonality was calculated by taking the square root of Simpson's diversity index across productive rearrangements. This immuneACCESS table, as held by TCRdb, lists in-frame sequences with V and J called but not all clones. Of the missing ones, under half trace to an unresolved V gene in checked studies; the others have no known cause. V and J calls and clone size are copied from that table; D and trimming were computed from the DNA. The sample table holds 140,000 to 150,000 clones, of which 80% were seen once. The ten largest make up 3% to 4.5% of the sample.

What was sequenced was peripheral blood. This TCR came from a man between 65 and 79 years old who had recovered from COVID-19. This sequence uses TRBV19 and TRBJ2-4, with 11 bases in between that match TRBD2. The sequence in DNA is TGTGCCAGTAGTACCGGGACTAGCGGAACCCGGACAGCCAAAAACATTCAGTACTTC. Its translation is CASSTGTSGTRTAKNIQYF.